This record looks at one TCR beta chain sequence and its context. This clonotype was found many times. Its antigen is still unknown. No base-level quality is on record; no much larger clone is a single base apart. V loses 6 bases, J loses 0 bases, and the germline ends lie 17 bases apart. CDR1 and CDR2, per the germline V gene, are SQVTM and ANQGSEA. Measured from the cysteine to the phenylalanine, the CDR3 is 15 residues long. Only the CDR3 region is kept as DNA, spanning 45 bases read in frame from base 1. The sample originates from a study of early T cells in non-severe SARS-CoV-2 infection (dated by TCRdb to the early 2020s). Regarding the study in general: Because TCR sequencing relied on bulk RNA taken from unsorted whole blood, pairing of alpha and beta chains was not possible.

A case-control design nested within a healthcare worker cohort in London, UK, was used, with weekly nasopharyngeal swab PCR tests and blood sampling performed. Healthcare workers were recruited during the week of the UK lockdown, between 23 and 31 March 2020, and followed weekly for up to about 15 weeks. Library construction relied on 5' RACE. The listed sequencing device is NextSeq 500. The TCR library protocol attached unique molecular identifiers to individual cDNA molecules to correct for sequencing error and PCR bias. Sequencing covered both TCR alpha and beta chains, and within each sample the abundances of alpha and beta sequences were tightly co-correlated. The source study handled its data this way. V gene, J gene and CDR3 annotation of TCR sequences was performed with Decombinator V4. TCRs were defined as expanded if a significant change between any two time points was detected under a Poisson model with p below 0.0001. TCR abundances were normalised to the total number of TCRs sequenced per sample and expressed as counts per million. MAIT TCRs were defined by TRAV1-2 paired with TRAJ12, TRAJ20 or TRAJ33, and iNKT TCRs by TRAV10 paired with TRAJ18. VDJdb, accessed 1 November 2021, was searched for CMV, EBV and SARS-CoV-2 annotated TCRs, excluding TCRs annotated for multiple antigens. TCRdb reprocessed the public reads (quality trimming at Q25 with fastp, clone calling with MiXCR) and kept in-frame beta chains. Rows with one shared CDR3 protein collapse into an entry with the most common genes and DNA. The V and J calls and clone size come from TCRdb's table, not from the authors' own analysis. The sample table shows 70,000 to 85,000 distinct CDR3 sequences, and 9% to 15% are seen once. Roughly 16% of the sample goes to the ten largest clones.

General findings and caveats noted by the study authors: Matching against VDJdb was skewed toward anti-spike CD8 responses, likely underestimated virus-specific expansions, and missed private and CD4 specificities.

This TCR came from an adult who was a healthcare worker with PCR-confirmed SARS-CoV-2 infection or an uninfected control (not recorded which). The donor label of this sample is uncertain. The specimen comprised whole blood, sampled at baseline. This chain is built from TRBV29-1 and TRBJ1-2, and perhaps TRBD1 as D gene, on 5 matching bases. The CDR3 is CSVARQPTTNYGYTF. The sequence in DNA is TGCAGCGTGGCCAGACAGCCAACTACTAACTATGGCTACACCTTC. Joined to the reference TRBV29-1 and TRBJ1-2 proteins, this CDR3 gives the full variable domain: SAVISQKPSRDICQRGTSLTIQCQVDSQVTMMFWYRQQPGQSLTLIATANQGSEATYESGFVIDKFPISRPNLTFSTLTVSNMSPEDSSIYLCSVARQPTTNYGYTFGSGTRLTVV.